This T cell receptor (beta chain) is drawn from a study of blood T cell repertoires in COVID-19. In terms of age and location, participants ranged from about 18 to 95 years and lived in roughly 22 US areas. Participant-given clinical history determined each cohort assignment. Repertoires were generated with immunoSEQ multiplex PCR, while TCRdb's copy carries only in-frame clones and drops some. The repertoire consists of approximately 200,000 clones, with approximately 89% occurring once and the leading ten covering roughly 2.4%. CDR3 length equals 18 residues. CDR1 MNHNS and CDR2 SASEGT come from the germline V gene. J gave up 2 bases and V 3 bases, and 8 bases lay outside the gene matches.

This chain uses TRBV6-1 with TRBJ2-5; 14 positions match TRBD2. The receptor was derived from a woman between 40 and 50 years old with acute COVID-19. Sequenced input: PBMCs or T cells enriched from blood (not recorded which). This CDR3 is CASSEERLAGGPQETQYF. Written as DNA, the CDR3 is TGTGCCAGCAGTGAGGAGAGACTAGCGGGAGGGCCTCAAGAGACCCAGTACTTC.